These T cell receptor beta chains were read from a single sample in a study of control samples from healthy donors and cancer patients. Produced via immunoSEQ multiplex PCR; TCRdb's table is partial and in-frame only. The sample holds about 410,000 clones, 80% to 95% seen once. Sequencing was done on a sample of PBMCs. All receptors come from a man in his forties with head and neck cancer. Each CDR3 is given with its conserved first and last residue. Each record gives: clone size, D gene, V gene, J gene, CDR3 DNA, CDR3 protein. The D gene is left open where the match is weak. The listing skips clone size in some rows; elsewhere it reads once, few, many or a size class.

clone_size: -
d_call: -
v_call: TRBV5-1
j_call: TRBJ1-4
cdr3_nt: TGCGCCAGCAGCTTGGAGGGGGTCAATGAAAAACTGTTTTTT
cdr3_aa: CASSLEGVNEKLFF

clone_size: -
d_call: TRBD1
v_call: TRBV6-1
j_call: TRBJ1-6
cdr3_nt: TGTGCCAGCAGTGAAGCGGTGACAGGGGGCCTGAATTCACCCCTCCACTTT
cdr3_aa: CASSEAVTGGLNSPLHF

clone_size: -
d_call: TRBD1
v_call: TRBV18
j_call: TRBJ1-2
cdr3_nt: TGTGCCAGCTCACCACCGGAGAGACAGGGGAATGGCTACACCTTC
cdr3_aa: CASSPPERQGNGYTF

clone_size: -
d_call: -
v_call: TRBV29-1
j_call: TRBJ1-1
cdr3_nt: TGCAGCGTTGACCCCGAGAACACTGAAGCTTTCTTT
cdr3_aa: CSVDPENTEAFF

clone_size: once
d_call: TRBD1
v_call: TRBV5-1
j_call: TRBJ2-7
cdr3_nt: TGCGCCAGCAGCTTAAGGGGGCGCGGGTCCTACGAGCAGTACTTC
cdr3_aa: CASSLRGRGSYEQYF

clone_size: once
d_call: -
v_call: TRBV5-1
j_call: TRBJ1-1
cdr3_nt: TGCGCCAGCAGCTCTGGGATGAACACTGAAGCTTTCTTT
cdr3_aa: CASSSGMNTEAFF

clone_size: -
d_call: -
v_call: TRBV19
j_call: TRBJ1-5
cdr3_nt: TGTGCCAGTAGTGGCAGTCTGGGTCAGCCCCAGCATTTT
cdr3_aa: CASSGSLGQPQHF

clone_size: -
d_call: TRBD1
v_call: TRBV28
j_call: TRBJ1-1
cdr3_nt: TGTGCCAGCAGTCGGAGACAGGGGCTGGGGACTGAAGCTTTCTTT
cdr3_aa: CASSRRQGLGTEAFF

clone_size: -
d_call: -
v_call: TRBV24-1
j_call: TRBJ1-2
cdr3_nt: TGTGCCACCAGTGGTACAGACAAGCACTATGGCTACACCTTC
cdr3_aa: CATSGTDKHYGYTF

clone_size: once
d_call: -
v_call: TRBV28
j_call: TRBJ1-2
cdr3_nt: TGTGCCAGCAGTTTGGCCGGGGGCTACACCTTC
cdr3_aa: CASSLAGGYTF

clone_size: -
d_call: TRBD2
v_call: TRBV5-4
j_call: TRBJ2-1
cdr3_nt: TGTGCCAGCAGTTATGGGGGGAGGGACTACAATGAGCAGTTCTTC
cdr3_aa: CASSYGGRDYNEQFF

clone_size: -
d_call: -
v_call: TRBV12-3/TRBV12-4
j_call: TRBJ2-5
cdr3_nt: TGTGCCAGCAGCCGAGGGCCTCAAGAGACCCAGTACTTC
cdr3_aa: CASSRGPQETQYF

clone_size: -
d_call: -
v_call: TRBV7-9
j_call: TRBJ1-2
cdr3_nt: TGTGCCAGCAGCCCTCCCCTGAGGCGGGGAACCTATGGCTACACCTTC
cdr3_aa: CASSPPLRRGTYGYTF

clone_size: once
d_call: TRBD2
v_call: TRBV5-1
j_call: TRBJ2-1
cdr3_nt: TGCGCCAGCAGCTTGGTGCTAGCGGGAGTGTCCAATGAGCAGTTCTTC
cdr3_aa: CASSLVLAGVSNEQFF

clone_size: once
d_call: -
v_call: TRBV28
j_call: TRBJ2-5
cdr3_nt: TGTGCCAGCAGTTTAGGGGCGATCCAAGAGACCCAGTACTTC
cdr3_aa: CASSLGAIQETQYF

clone_size: -
d_call: -
v_call: TRBV4-1
j_call: TRBJ1-4
cdr3_nt: TGCGCCAGCAGCCAACAGGGTAATGAAAAACTGTTTTTT
cdr3_aa: CASSQQGNEKLFF

clone_size: once
d_call: TRBD1
v_call: TRBV2
j_call: TRBJ1-3
cdr3_nt: TGTGCCAGCAGTGAGGACAGGTTGGCTCAGGGAAACACCATATATTTT
cdr3_aa: CASSEDRLAQGNTIYF

clone_size: once
d_call: TRBD2
v_call: TRBV7-7
j_call: TRBJ2-5
cdr3_nt: TGTGCTAGCAGTTGGACTAGCGGGTACCAAGAGACCCAGTACTTC
cdr3_aa: CASSWTSGYQETQYF

clone_size: -
d_call: TRBD2
v_call: TRBV2
j_call: TRBJ2-7
cdr3_nt: TGTGCCAGCAGTGAATGGACTAGCGGGAGGCTTGGGTCGTCCGAGCAGTACTTC
cdr3_aa: CASSEWTSGRLGSSEQYF

clone_size: -
d_call: TRBD2
v_call: TRBV2
j_call: TRBJ2-3
cdr3_nt: TGTGCCAGCAGTCAACTAGCGGGAGGGTCAGATACGCAGTATTTT
cdr3_aa: CASSQLAGGSDTQYF

clone_size: once
d_call: TRBD1
v_call: TRBV29-1
j_call: TRBJ1-1
cdr3_nt: TGCAGCGTTCGGGACAGATGGGCGGGAGCTTTCTTT
cdr3_aa: CSVRDRWAGAFF

clone_size: -
d_call: TRBD1
v_call: TRBV4-1
j_call: TRBJ1-5
cdr3_nt: TGCGCCAGCAGCCCGAGGACAGGGAAGGATCAGCCCCAGCATTTT
cdr3_aa: CASSPRTGKDQPQHF

clone_size: -
d_call: -
v_call: TRBV4-2
j_call: TRBJ1-4
cdr3_nt: TGTGCCAGCAGCCCCTTTCGAAGAGACGGGGAACAACTGTTTTTT
cdr3_aa: CASSPFRRDGEQLFF

clone_size: once
d_call: TRBD1
v_call: TRBV6-6
j_call: TRBJ2-2
cdr3_nt: TGTGCCAGCAGCCCAGTGGGACAGGGGAACACCGGGGAGCTGTTTTTT
cdr3_aa: CASSPVGQGNTGELFF

clone_size: once
d_call: TRBD1
v_call: TRBV6-6
j_call: TRBJ2-1
cdr3_nt: TGTGCCAGCAGTTCTCCGGGACAGGGAGACGGTGAGCAGTTCTTC
cdr3_aa: CASSSPGQGDGEQFF

clone_size: -
d_call: TRBD1
v_call: TRBV28
j_call: TRBJ1-5
cdr3_nt: TGTGCCAGCAGTTCGACAGGGCCGAACAATCAGCCCCAGCATTTT
cdr3_aa: CASSSTGPNNQPQHF

clone_size: -
d_call: -
v_call: TRBV30
j_call: TRBJ2-1
cdr3_nt: TGTGCCTGGATTTCGGTGGGCGGGGCCAATGAGCAGTTCTTC
cdr3_aa: CAWISVGGANEQFF

clone_size: -
d_call: -
v_call: TRBV28
j_call: TRBJ1-5
cdr3_nt: TGTGCCAGCAGTTCTCGGACGGGGATGAATCAGCCCCAGCATTTT
cdr3_aa: CASSSRTGMNQPQHF

clone_size: -
d_call: -
v_call: TRBV19
j_call: TRBJ2-1
cdr3_nt: TGTGCCAGTAGTATGGGGTCCAACAATGAGCAGTTCTTC
cdr3_aa: CASSMGSNNEQFF

clone_size: -
d_call: -
v_call: TRBV19
j_call: TRBJ2-5
cdr3_nt: TGTGCCAGCACCACCGGGACTGGGGCTTTAGAGACCCAGTACTTC
cdr3_aa: CASTTGTGALETQYF

clone_size: once
d_call: -
v_call: TRBV9
j_call: TRBJ1-1
cdr3_nt: TGTGCCAGCAGCACCACGATTGGGGCCCCGAACACTGAAGCTTTCTTT
cdr3_aa: CASSTTIGAPNTEAFF

clone_size: -
d_call: TRBD2
v_call: TRBV27
j_call: TRBJ2-7
cdr3_nt: TGTGCCAGCGGACTAGCGGCTAAGTACGAGCAGTACTTC
cdr3_aa: CASGLAAKYEQYF

clone_size: -
d_call: TRBD1
v_call: TRBV29-1
j_call: TRBJ2-2
cdr3_nt: TGCAGCGTTGAATTAAACCCAGAACAGGGGGCGAGGACCGGGGAGCTGTTTTTT
cdr3_aa: CSVELNPEQGARTGELFF

clone_size: few
d_call: -
v_call: TRBV3-1/TRBV3-2
j_call: TRBJ2-4
cdr3_nt: TGTGCCAGCAGCCTTTCCGGGGCTACAAACATTCAGTACTTC
cdr3_aa: CASSLSGATNIQYF

clone_size: -
d_call: TRBD1
v_call: TRBV28
j_call: TRBJ2-7
cdr3_nt: TGTGCCAGCAGTCTTCCAGGGGGTTCCTACGAGCAGTACTTC
cdr3_aa: CASSLPGGSYEQYF

clone_size: -
d_call: -
v_call: TRBV7-3
j_call: TRBJ2-3
cdr3_nt: TGTGCCAGCAGCTTACTAGGGCAGTACACAGATACGCAGTATTTT
cdr3_aa: CASSLLGQYTDTQYF

clone_size: once
d_call: -
v_call: TRBV19
j_call: TRBJ1-5
cdr3_nt: TGTGCCAGTCGATTAGCACAGGGAGAACAGCCCCAGCATTTT
cdr3_aa: CASRLAQGEQPQHF

clone_size: once
d_call: -
v_call: TRBV5-5
j_call: TRBJ1-6
cdr3_nt: TGTGCCAGCAGCTTGGCGGGGGGCGCGAGCACAGGCCCACCCCTCCACTTT
cdr3_aa: CASSLAGGASTGPPLHF

clone_size: -
d_call: -
v_call: TRBV10-3
j_call: TRBJ1-1
cdr3_nt: TGTGCCATCGAGGACAGCCTGAACACTGAAGCTTTCTTT
cdr3_aa: CAIEDSLNTEAFF

clone_size: -
d_call: -
v_call: TRBV30
j_call: TRBJ1-2
cdr3_nt: TGTGCCTGGAGCCCCAGAGGTACGACTACCTACACCTTC
cdr3_aa: CAWSPRGTTTYTF

clone_size: -
d_call: -
v_call: TRBV5-8
j_call: TRBJ2-5
cdr3_nt: TGTGCCAGCAGCTTTGAGAAGACCCAGTACTTC
cdr3_aa: CASSFEKTQYF

clone_size: -
d_call: TRBD1
v_call: TRBV7-8
j_call: TRBJ2-1
cdr3_nt: TGTGCCAGCAGCCCCAGGGACAGGGGGCAAGATGAGCAGTTCTTC
cdr3_aa: CASSPRDRGQDEQFF

clone_size: -
d_call: TRBD1
v_call: TRBV6-5
j_call: TRBJ2-6
cdr3_nt: TGTGCCAGCGCGCAGGGGGCTGGGGCCAACGTCCTGACTTTC
cdr3_aa: CASAQGAGANVLTF

clone_size: -
d_call: TRBD1
v_call: TRBV5-1
j_call: TRBJ1-6
cdr3_nt: TGCGCCAGCAGCTTGGGTGGGACAGGGGTAAACTCACCCCTCCACTTT
cdr3_aa: CASSLGGTGVNSPLHF